What follows are 24 T cell receptor beta chains derived from one specimen sequenced in a study of blood T cells in healthy people across ages. Next came a second PCR, run for roughly 6 to 11 cycles, which used a sample-barcoded 5' primer along with a J-beta primer mix. TCRdb reprocessed the 5' RACE reads with MiXCR, giving one entry per CDR3 protein. The data show about 780,000 distinct CDR3 sequences, about 26% seen once. These same records also appear under a second study, on T cells of mothers and their children.

Sequenced input: blood. The receptors originated from a boy between 5 and 17 years old in good health.

The rearrangement joins TRBV27 to TRBJ2-5, with 8 bases fitting TRBD2. Losses at the gene ends were 9 bases for V and 4 bases for J; bases not matched to a gene: 4. CDR1 and CDR2 (germline): MNHEY, SMNVEV (reference sequence). This CDR3 comprises 12 residues. CDR3 bases: TGTGCCAGGGGTACTAGCGGAGAGACCCAGTACTTC. This sequence encodes CARGTSGETQYF.

The chain couples TRBV2 to TRBJ2-5, with 7 bases that match TRBD2. The CDR3 runs to 16 residues. Germline values: CDR1 SNHLY, CDR2 FYNNEI. Losses at the gene ends were 2 bases for V and 5 bases for J; bases not matched to a gene: 11. The CDR3 nucleotides are TGTGCCAGCAGTGAAAGGGGAGGGGACTCCTGGGAGACCCAGTACTTC. Translation gives CASSERGGDSWETQYF.

This chain uses TRBV28 with TRBJ2-2, with a tentative D call TRBD1 (6 bases). CDR1 MDHEN and CDR2 SYDVKM come from the germline V gene. Trimming removed 5 bases at V and 4 bases at J, with 14 bases between. The CDR3 length is 15 residues. The CDR3 region has the DNA TGTGCCAGCAGTCCCCCCGCAGGGGTCACCGGGGAGCTGTTTTTT. The encoded protein is CASSPPAGVTGELFF.

This chain connects TRBV11-2 to TRBJ2-2; TRBD1 aligns across 10 bases. The CDR3 is made up of 14 amino acids. Germline V gives CDR1 SGHAT, CDR2 FQNNGV. Germline trimming cut 5 bases from V and 6 bases from J; bases unmatched to any gene: 3. The CDR3 coding sequence is TGTGCCAGCAGCATGACAGGGGGCTCCGGGGAGCTGTTTTTT. Protein: CASSMTGGSGELFF.

V and J are TRBV7-2 and TRBJ2-5; no clear D gene. Looked up from germline, CDR1 is SGHTA and CDR2 is FQGNSA. Trimming took off 5 bases at V and 2 bases at J, with 9 bases between the two ends. The CDR3 covers 13 residues. CDR3 nucleotides: TGTGCCAGCAGCAAACCAGCACAAGAGACCCAGTACTTC. Translation: CASSKPAQETQYF.

The chain recombines TRBV21-1 with TRBJ1-1. TRBV21-1 is deemed a pseudogene. The CDR3 length is 14 residues. The CDR3, as DNA: TGTGCCAGCCCCTCCCACAGGGCGAACACTGAAGCTTTCTTT. This gives the protein CASPSHRANTEAFF.

The V and J genes are TRBV4-1 and TRBJ1-2; 9 nucleotides line up with TRBD1. V was pared by 7 bases and J by 3 bases, with 6 bases of the junction left unmatched. Germline CDR1 reads MGHRA; CDR2 reads YSYEKL. This CDR3 contains 14 residues. CDR3 coding DNA: TGCGCCAGCAAACCCGGGACAGGGTACTATGGCTACACCTTC. This gives the protein CASKPGTGYYGYTF.

At least ten counts were recorded for this clonotype. The chain recombines TRBV5-1 with TRBJ2-7; D perhaps matches TRBD2 (5 bases). The length of the CDR3 is 17 residues. The V end was cut by 0 bases, the J end by 0 bases, with 16 bases between. Germline assignment: CDR1 SGHRS and CDR2 YFSETQ. CDR3 in DNA: TGCGCCAGCAGCTTGGGATGGGGAGAAGGGCACTCCTACGAGCAGTACTTC. This encodes CASSLGWGEGHSYEQYF.

This clonotype was detected only a few times. The chain is built from TRBV7-9 and TRBJ2-2; D gene ambiguous. Germline CDR1 and CDR2: SEHNR and FQNEAQ (reference sequence). The ends were cut back, 5 bases at V and 5 bases at J, with 12 bases in the middle. There are 14 residues in the CDR3. The DNA for the CDR3 is TGTGCCAGCAGCGCCTATCGAGGTACCGGGGAGCTGTTTTTT. Amino acids: CASSAYRGTGELFF.

V gene TRBV12-3 or TRBV12-4 combines with J gene TRBJ2-3; 7 bases line up with TRBD2. The CDR3 runs 14 residues. V shed 8 bases and J 13 bases; nucleotides not matched to a gene: 18. DNA of the CDR3: TGTGCCAGCGTTCTAGCGGTGGGAGCAGATGCGGAGTATTTT. Amino acid sequence: CASVLAVGADAEYF.

Worth noting for this clonotype: Relative to the germline gene, one junction end is altered; a read error may explain this. The chain has TRBV29-1 and TRBJ2-5; a weak D match, TRBD2 (5 bases). The assigned J gene may be wrong: the sequence end matches TRBJ2-1 better. CDR3 length: 14 residues. Germline V CDR1 and CDR2: SQVTM, ANQGSEA. As DNA, the CDR3 is TGCAGCATTGAACGGGGAATGGGTCCCAATGAGCAGTTCTTC. Amino acids: CSIERGMGPNEQFF.

As for this clonotype: A read error is likely, as this CDR3 ends without the conserved phenylalanine or tryptophan. The J gene is TRBJ2-7, the V gene TRBV15, with D possibly matching TRBD1 (6 bases). This CDR3 region has 13 residues. With 0 bases removed from V and 6 bases from J, the gap between germline ends came to 9 bases. CDR1 and CDR2 (germline): LNHNV, YYDKDF (reference sequence). CDR3 nucleotides: TGTGCCACCAGCAGAGATTGGGGGCGCGAGCAGTACCTC. This sequence encodes CATSRDWGREQYL.

The chain carries TRBV4-1 and TRBJ2-1, with D tentatively TRBD1 or TRBD2 (6 bases each). This CDR3 spans 13 amino acids. V lost 5 bases and J 9 bases, leaving 14 bases between the germline ends. Germline values: CDR1 MGHRA, CDR2 YSYEKL. The CDR3 reads CASSWGASSEQFF. The DNA of the CDR3 is TGCGCCAGCAGCTGGGGGGCTAGCAGTGAGCAGTTCTTC.

The V call is TRBV5-1, the J call TRBJ2-5; 7 positions match TRBD1. The junction had 5 bases not matched to a gene; V was cut back by 2 bases and J by 4 bases. CDR3 size: 14 residues. Germline V gene lookup returns CDR1 SGHRS and CDR2 YFSETQ. The CDR3, as DNA: TGCGCCAGCAGCTTAGAGGGGGCGGCAGAGACCCAGTACTTC. This gives the protein CASSLEGAAETQYF. Using reference TRBV5-1 and TRBJ2-5 for the parts outside the CDR3, the full variable domain is KAGVTQTPRYLIKTRGQQVTLSCSPISGHRSVSWYQQTPGQGLQFLFEYFSETQRNKGNFPGRFSGRQFSNSRSEMNVSTLELGDSALYLCASSLEGAAETQYFGPGTRLLVL.

The J gene is TRBJ2-2, the V gene TRBV7-9, with D unclear. The CDR3 extends over 18 amino acids. V lost 3 bases, J lost 0 bases, and 17 bases lay in between. The germline CDR1 and CDR2 sequences are SEHNR and FQNEAQ (reference sequence). As DNA, the CDR3 is TGTGCCAGCAGCTTCCCCTCTGCGAAGGCTGCGAACACCGGGGAGCTGTTTTTT. Its protein is CASSFPSAKAANTGELFF.

This chain links TRBV28 with TRBJ1-6, with a tentative D call TRBD1 (5 bases). This CDR3 is 13 amino acids long. In germline, CDR1 is MDHEN, CDR2 SYDVKM. Between the trimmed V and J ends, which lost 6 bases and 9 bases, there was a span of 12 bases. CDR3 coding DNA: TGTGCCAGCAGCGGGACGGTGGGTTCACCCCTCCACTTT. It translates to CASSGTVGSPLHF.

This clonotype was counted only a few times. The chain joins TRBV5-1 to TRBJ2-5; D ambiguous. The V and J ends lost 2 bases and 1 base respectively, with 9 bases between them. The CDR3 extends over 14 amino acids. The germline CDR1 and CDR2 sequences are SGHRS and YFSETQ. This chain's CDR3 is CASSLGIPQETQYF. CDR3 coding DNA: TGCGCCAGCAGCTTAGGGATACCCCAAGAGACCCAGTACTTC.

This clonotype was observed a handful of times. V is TRBV4-2 and J is TRBJ2-7, with 7 positions matching TRBD1. From germline, CDR1 is LGHNA and CDR2 YNFKEQ. V lost 0 bases to trimming and J lost 2 bases; unmatched junction nucleotides: 10. The CDR3 sequence is 17 residues long. The CDR3 DNA sequence: TGTGCCAGCAGCCAAGATGAGGGGACAGATTTCACCTACGAGCAGTACTTC. This gives the protein CASSQDEGTDFTYEQYF.

The chain links TRBV12-5 to TRBJ2-1; D could derive from TRBD1 or TRBD2 (5 bases each). The ends were cut back, 4 bases at V and 3 bases at J, with 16 bases in the middle. This CDR3 has 16 residues. CDR1 is LGHNT, CDR2 FRNRAP, per germline. Here the CDR3 reads CASGSIPGAVYNEQFF. The CDR3 nucleotides read TGTGCTAGTGGTTCGATACCCGGGGCCGTCTACAATGAGCAGTTCTTC.

The V and J genes are TRBV6-1 and TRBJ1-2, with a tentative D call TRBD1 (6 bases). This CDR3 contains 16 residues. Trimming removed 3 bases from V and 6 bases from J, with 20 bases in between. Germline CDR1 and CDR2: MNHNS and SASEGT. As DNA, the CDR3 is TGTGCCAGCAGTGATTTATGGGGGGCGAAGTCGGATGGCTACACCTTC. This codes for CASSDLWGAKSDGYTF.

This clonotype has a handful of counts. The chain uses TRBV11-2 and TRBJ2-5, with unresolved D. Germline V gene sequence: CDR1 SGHAT, CDR2 FQNNGV. The CDR3 has 13 residues. Trimming pared 3 bases from V and 5 bases from J, leaving 10 bases between. The CDR3 loop is CASSLEMGETQYF. CDR3 coding DNA: TGTGCCAGCAGCTTGGAGATGGGGGAGACCCAGTACTTC.

The chain employs TRBV5-1 and TRBJ2-7; maybe TRBD2 (5 bases). Germline CDR1 SGHRS, CDR2 YFSETQ. This CDR3 is built from 15 residues. V lost 4 bases and J 2 bases, leaving 16 bases between the germline ends. CDR3 sequence: CASSRGQPPTYEQYF. DNA for the CDR3: TGCGCCAGCAGCCGGGGTCAACCCCCGACCTACGAGCAGTACTTC.

The DNA for the CDR3 is TGTGCCTTCTCAGTCGGGGGGGGGCCTGAAGAGACCCAGTACTTC. Protein product: CAFSVGGGPEETQYF. The chain joins TRBV30 to TRBJ2-5; 8 nucleotides align to TRBD2. V lost 7 bases, J lost 3 bases, and 13 bases stayed unmatched. The CDR3 sequence is 15 residues long. Germline assignment: CDR1 GTSNPN and CDR2 SVGIG (reference sequence).

This clonotype occurred a few times. One end of the junction is discordant with germline, which a read error may explain. V usage is TRBV20-1 and J usage is TRBJ2-2, with TRBD2 matching over 10 bases. This CDR3 contains 16 residues. Germline values: CDR1 DFQATT, CDR2 SNEGSKA (reference sequence). CDR3 region: CSARVAGGKNTGEPFF. The CDR3 nucleotides are TGCAGTGCTAGAGTAGCGGGGGGAAAGAACACCGGGGAGCCGTTTTTT.